The 2 T cell receptor beta chains below come from one sample, sequenced in a study of blood T cell repertoires in COVID-19. Some clones are missing from TCRdb's copy, which holds only in-frame ones; the method was immunoSEQ multiplex PCR. Found here are approximately 70,000 clones, roughly 86% of them singletons; the top ten hold 5% to 8%. The specimen sequenced was peripheral blood. The receptor set was obtained from a woman aged 45-65 years with acute or convalescent COVID-19.

J is TRBJ1-1 and V is TRBV7-2; D is possibly TRBD1 (6 bases). Between the trimmed V and J ends, which lost 5 bases and 0 bases, there was a span of 22 bases. The CDR3 covers 18 residues. Per the germline V gene, CDR1 is SGHTA and CDR2 is FQGNSA. The CDR3 region has the DNA TGTGCCAGCAGCCTTTCCGGGGGGCGAGGGGGACTGAACACTGAAGCTTTCTTT. Its translation is CASSLSGGRGGLNTEAFF.

The V and J genes are TRBV30 and TRBJ1-5; D not certain. There are 13 residues in the CDR3. With 1 base removed from V and 1 base from J, the gap between germline ends came to 5 bases. Germline V gene data show CDR1 as GTSNPN and CDR2 as SVGIG (reference sequence). The CDR3 spells CAWSGQSNQPQHF. CDR3 bases: TGTGCCTGGAGTGGGCAGAGCAATCAGCCCCAGCATTTT.